Sequencing of this T cell receptor (beta chain) was carried out in a study of Ad26.COV2.S vaccination and SARS-CoV-2 variants. Study at large: Dosing was one shot or two shots 56 days apart.

The CDR3 loop spans 12 amino acids. The V gene's germline CDR1 is MNHNS and CDR2 SASEGT. V lost 2 bases and J 6 bases, leaving 6 bases between the germline ends. Note on this clone: The antigen remains unidentified.

Notes on the study in general: Placebo recipients showed lower spike-specific TCR breadth than vaccinees. Marked by substantial breadth, spike-specific CD8+ and CD4+ T cell responses were reportedly seen after vaccination.

Produced via immunoSEQ multiplex PCR; TCRdb's table is partial and in-frame only. The data show hundreds of thousands of clones, around 90% seen once. Treatment indicated: around 19 received Ad26.COV2.S at low or high dose, single or two shots; a few received placebo; per-sample allocation not given. Each sample was drawn 63 days after the first injection (of vaccine or placebo). Boston hosted the donor, who was an adult aged 18-55 years. The receptor was isolated from a person between 18 and 65 years old who received the Ad26.COV2.S COVID-19 vaccine or a placebo. The chain joins TRBV6-1 to TRBJ2-3; D may be TRBD1 (5 bases). This specimen was peripheral blood, taken in a trial of Ad26.COV2.S vaccine versus placebo. The CDR3 sequence: CASSENRDTQYF. DNA for the CDR3: TGTGCCAGCAGTGAAAACAGGGATACGCAGTATTTT.